Listed here are 17 T cell receptor beta chains from one sample, sequenced in a study of shared clonotypes between healthy human individuals (dated by TCRdb to the early 2020s). Receptor amplification or capture employed the immunoSEQ multiplex PCR assay. TCRdb limited this immuneACCESS table to in-frame rearrangements with V and J called. A share of clones is missing; checked studies link under half to unresolved V genes, and the rest is unexplained. In this sample the table shows approximately 2.5 million clones, approximately 90% of which occur a single time. Roughly 0.15% of the sample lies in the top ten. Sequenced: naive CD4+ T cells sorted from blood. Interpreted using the paper, the cell subset or site label stands for: CD45RA+ positively selected. All receptors derive from a man between 18 and 35 years old in good health.

This rearrangement joins TRBV29-1 to TRBJ1-1; tentative D call: TRBD1 (5 bases). The CDR3 is 13 residues long. Germline V gene sequence: CDR1 SQVTM, CDR2 ANQGSEA. Trimming pared 5 bases from V and 1 base from J, leaving 11 bases between. CDR3 loop: CSVQRQTNTEAFF. In DNA form, the CDR3 reads TGCAGCGTTCAAAGACAGACGAACACTGAAGCTTTCTTT.

This clone was observed a single time. This chain joins TRBV7-8 and TRBJ1-6; D unclear. Germline V gives CDR1 SGHVS, CDR2 FQNEAQ. V gave up 1 base and J gave up 3 bases, with 7 bases separating them. The CDR3 has 15 residues. In DNA form, the CDR3 reads TGTGCCAGCAGCTTAGACGACAACTATAATTCACCCCTCCACTTT. It is translated as CASSLDDNYNSPLHF.

This chain uses TRBV6-4 with TRBJ2-1; either TRBD1 or TRBD2 may supply D (6 bases each). The CDR3 contains 15 residues. Deletions cut 5 bases from V and 6 bases from J, with 17 bases between. Looked up from germline, CDR1 is MRHNA and CDR2 is SNTAGT. The CDR3 sequence is CASSSRRGLGNEQFF. CDR3 DNA sequence: TGTGCCAGCAGTTCCCGCCGGGGGCTGGGCAATGAGCAGTTCTTC.

The chain carries TRBV7-6 and TRBJ1-3; TRBD1 is a possible D gene (6 bases). The germline gives CDR1 SGHVS, CDR2 FNYEAQ. V lost 0 bases and J lost 0, with 15 bases in between. This CDR3 has 18 residues. In DNA form, the CDR3 reads TGTGCCAGCAGCTTAGCAGGAGGGGGAATGTTCTCTGGAAACACCATATATTTT. It specifies CASSLAGGGMFSGNTIYF.

The chain combines TRBV7-6 with TRBJ1-1; the D is unclear. The V gene's germline CDR1 is SGHVS and CDR2 FNYEAQ. The CDR3 length is 16 residues. V lost 5 bases to trimming and J lost 5 bases, with 21 bases between them. The CDR3, as DNA: TGTGCCAGCAGCCCCCTACGACTAAACTCCCGGACTGAAGCTTTCTTT. Its protein product is CASSPLRLNSRTEAFF.

The chain links TRBV5-6 to TRBJ1-3, with D possibly matching TRBD1 (6 bases). The germline gives CDR1 SGHDT, CDR2 YYEEEE. The CDR3 extends over 15 amino acids. The ends were cut back, 4 bases at V and 5 bases at J, with 16 bases in the middle. As DNA, the CDR3 is TGTGCCAGCAGCGACCTACAGGGAGAGAGAAACACCATATATTTT. As protein: CASSDLQGERNTIYF. The whole variable domain, remainder taken from reference TRBV5-6 and TRBJ1-3, is DAGVTQSPTHLIKTRGQQVTLRCSPKSGHDTVSWYQQALGQGPQFIFQYYEEEERQRGNFPDRFSGHQFPNYSSELNVNALLLGDSALYLCASSDLQGERNTIYFGEGSWLTVV.

V gene TRBV5-6 combines with J gene TRBJ2-3; D perhaps matches TRBD1 (5 bases). Germline CDR1 SGHDT, CDR2 YYEEEE. The CDR3 loop spans 15 amino acids. The V gene lost 0 bases and the J gene lost 4 bases, with 12 bases spanning the gap. CDR3 DNA sequence: TGTGCCAGCAGCTTGGTGGCCAGGGTGGCAGATACGCAGTATTTT. This encodes CASSLVARVADTQYF.

CDR3 region: CASRPRQGADTQYF. CDR3 bases: TGTGCCAGCAGACCTCGACAGGGGGCAGATACGCAGTATTTT. V gene TRBV6-1 combines with J gene TRBJ2-3; 9 bases match TRBD1. CDR3 length: 14 amino acids. V lost 6 bases and J lost 4; bases outside the gene matches: 5. Looked up from germline, CDR1 is MNHNS and CDR2 is SASEGT.

The V call is TRBV27, the J call TRBJ1-5; TRBD1 matches 11 bases. There are 16 residues in the CDR3. Trimming at V came to 5 bases and at J to 6 bases, leaving 9 bases not matched to a gene. Germline CDR1 is MNHEY and CDR2 is SMNVEV (reference sequence). The CDR3 DNA is TGTGCCAGCAGTGCGGGGGACAGGGGGGGTGGTCAGCCCCAGCATTTT. Translating it yields CASSAGDRGGGQPQHF.

V gene TRBV6-4 combines with J gene TRBJ2-7, with TRBD2 matching 7 bases. The CDR3 loop spans 15 amino acids. Germline CDR1 and CDR2: MRHNA and SNTAGT. Losses at the gene ends were 9 bases for V and 0 bases for J; bases not matched to a gene: 11. The chain's CDR3 is CASGRTSAHSYEQYF. The CDR3 DNA reads as TGTGCCAGTGGCCGCACTAGCGCCCACTCCTACGAGCAGTACTTC.

The chain recombines TRBV14 with TRBJ2-7, with 10 bases identical to TRBD2. The CDR3 totals 14 residues. The germline V gene has CDR1 SGHDN and CDR2 FVKESK. J gave up 2 bases and V 2 bases, and 0 bases lay outside the gene matches. The CDR3 reads CASSQTSGTYEQYF. The CDR3 nucleotides read TGTGCCAGCAGCCAAACTAGCGGGACCTACGAGCAGTACTTC.

The chain combines TRBV5-1 with TRBJ2-7; no definite D call. The CDR3 spans 14 residues. V was pared by 1 base and J by 3 bases, with 11 bases between. In germline, CDR1 is SGHRS, CDR2 YFSETQ. CDR3 DNA: TGCGCCAGCAGCTTGTTGCCAGGTCTCTACGAGCAGTACTTC. As protein: CASSLLPGLYEQYF.

The rearrangement links TRBV5-1 to TRBJ1-4, with D uncertain. There are 15 residues in the CDR3. In germline, CDR1 is SGHRS, CDR2 YFSETQ. V dropped 0 bases and J dropped 4 bases, with 10 bases sitting between them. CDR3 sequence: CASSLAQTDNEKLFF. CDR3 nucleotide sequence: TGCGCCAGCAGCTTGGCCCAGACTGATAATGAAAAACTGTTTTTT.

V gene TRBV7-9 combines with J gene TRBJ1-2; D is unclear. This CDR3 is 15 amino acids long. Trimming took 0 bases from V and 3 from J, leaving 11 bases between them. CDR1 is SEHNR, CDR2 FQNEAQ, per germline (reference sequence). The CDR3 DNA reads as TGTGCCAGCAGCTTAGCCGGAGCAGAGGACTATGGCTACACCTTC. Its translation: CASSLAGAEDYGYTF. Using reference TRBV7-9 and TRBJ1-2 for the parts outside the CDR3, the full variable domain is DTGVSQNPRHKITKRGQNVTFRCDPISEHNRLYWYRQTLGQGPEFLTYFQNEAQLEKSRLLSDRFSAERPKGSFSTLEIQRTEQGDSAMYLCASSLAGAEDYGYTFGSGTRLTVV.

The CDR3 DNA follows: TGTGCCCCCACGGGGGCCCCCGGGCGGGACCTAAAAGGCGAGCAGTACTTC. This codes for CAPTGAPGRDLKGEQYF. V and J are TRBV27 and TRBJ2-7, with D perhaps TRBD1 or TRBD2 (6 bases each). Germline CDR1 reads MNHEY; CDR2 reads SMNVEV (reference sequence). Trimming left V 11 bases short and J 6 bases short, with 32 bases between. The CDR3 has 17 amino acids.

The V gene is TRBV10-2, the J gene TRBJ2-4; no definite D call. V was trimmed by 2 bases and J by 0 bases, leaving 8 bases between them. Germline CDR1 reads WSHSY; CDR2 reads SAAADI. The CDR3 totals 15 residues. The CDR3 loop reads CASSEGYLAKNIQYF. The CDR3 DNA is TGCGCCAGCAGTGAGGGCTATCTAGCCAAAAACATTCAGTACTTC.

The genes are TRBV4-3 and TRBJ1-5; D unresolved. This CDR3 region has 17 residues. V gave up 0 bases and J gave up 0 bases, with 12 bases separating them. The germline V gene encodes CDR1 LGHNA and CDR2 YSLEER. CDR3 in DNA: TGCGCCAGCAGCCAAGACTTAACAGATTCTAGCAATCAGCCCCAGCATTTT. Amino acid sequence: CASSQDLTDSSNQPQHF.